Listed below are T cell receptor beta chains from one sample, sequenced in a study of cytomegalovirus exposure and HLA in healthy donors. Sequenced by immunoSEQ multiplex PCR; TCRdb stores in-frame clones only, minus some. Of some 180,000 clones listed, approximately 80% are singletons. Sequences were obtained from PBMCs. These TCRs come from a woman younger than 45 in good health and CMV-seronegative. CDR3s include the opening cysteine and the closing phenylalanine or tryptophan. A D gene is named only where the DNA matches it firmly.

>TRBV5-1|TRBD2|TRBJ2-1
TGCGCCAGCAGCTTTAAGGGACTAGCGGGGGTTGTTGATGAGCAGTTCTTC
CASSFKGLAGVVDEQFF
>TRBV4-2|TRBD2|TRBJ2-5
TGTGCCAGCAGCCAAGAGACTAGCGGAGATTACCAAGAGACCCAGTACTTC
CASSQETSGDYQETQYF
>TRBV18|TRBD1|TRBJ2-2
TGTGCCAGCTCACCAAGGTCCCAGGACAGGGGTACCGGGGAGCTGTTTTTT
CASSPRSQDRGTGELFF
>TRBV4-2|TRBD2|TRBJ2-3
TGTGCCAGCACACCGGGGGGAGTATCAGATACGCAGTATTTT
CASTPGGVSDTQYF
>TRBV29-1|TRBD2|TRBJ2-1
TGCAGCGTTGCGACTAGCGGGGGACCTAACAATGAGCAGTTCTTC
CSVATSGGPNNEQFF
>TRBV4-2|NA|TRBJ2-3
TGTGCCAGCAGCCAAGACGACAGTACAGATACGCAGTATTTT
CASSQDDSTDTQYF
>TRBV30|NA|TRBJ1-2
TGTGCCTGGAGACCGGGGAACTATGGCTACACCTTC
CAWRPGNYGYTF
>TRBV4-1|NA|TRBJ2-3
TGCGCCAGCAGCCTTACTAGAGGCACAGATACGCAGTATTTT
CASSLTRGTDTQYF
>TRBV7-2|NA|TRBJ2-2
TGTGCCAGCAGCTTTAATATCGACACCGGGGAGCTGTTTTTT
CASSFNIDTGELFF
>TRBV7-7|TRBD1|TRBJ2-2
TGTGCTAGCAGCTTTGCAGGGGGCACCGGGGAGCTGTTTTTT
CASSFAGGTGELFF
>TRBV29-1|TRBD1|TRBJ1-2
TGCAGCGCGGTACAGGGGGCGAACTATGGCTACCCCTTC
CSAVQGANYGYPF
>TRBV10-3|TRBD1|TRBJ2-2
TGTGCCATCACAGGGACAGGGGTGACCGGGGAGCTGTTTTTT
CAITGTGVTGELFF